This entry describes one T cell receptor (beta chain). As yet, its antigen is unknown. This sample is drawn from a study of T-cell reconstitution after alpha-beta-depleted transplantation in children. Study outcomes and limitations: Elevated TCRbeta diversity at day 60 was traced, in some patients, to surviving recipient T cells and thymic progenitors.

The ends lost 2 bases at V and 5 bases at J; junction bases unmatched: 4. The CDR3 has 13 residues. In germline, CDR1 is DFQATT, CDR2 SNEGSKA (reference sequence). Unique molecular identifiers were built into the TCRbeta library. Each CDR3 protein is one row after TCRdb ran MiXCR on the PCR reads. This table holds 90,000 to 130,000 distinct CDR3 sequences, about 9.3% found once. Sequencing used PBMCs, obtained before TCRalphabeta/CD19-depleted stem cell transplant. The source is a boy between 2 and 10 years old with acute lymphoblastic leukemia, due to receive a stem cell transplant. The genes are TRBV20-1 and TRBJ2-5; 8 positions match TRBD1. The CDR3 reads CSARQGARETQYF. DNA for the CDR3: TGCAGTGCTAGACAGGGGGCCAGGGAGACCCAGTACTTC.